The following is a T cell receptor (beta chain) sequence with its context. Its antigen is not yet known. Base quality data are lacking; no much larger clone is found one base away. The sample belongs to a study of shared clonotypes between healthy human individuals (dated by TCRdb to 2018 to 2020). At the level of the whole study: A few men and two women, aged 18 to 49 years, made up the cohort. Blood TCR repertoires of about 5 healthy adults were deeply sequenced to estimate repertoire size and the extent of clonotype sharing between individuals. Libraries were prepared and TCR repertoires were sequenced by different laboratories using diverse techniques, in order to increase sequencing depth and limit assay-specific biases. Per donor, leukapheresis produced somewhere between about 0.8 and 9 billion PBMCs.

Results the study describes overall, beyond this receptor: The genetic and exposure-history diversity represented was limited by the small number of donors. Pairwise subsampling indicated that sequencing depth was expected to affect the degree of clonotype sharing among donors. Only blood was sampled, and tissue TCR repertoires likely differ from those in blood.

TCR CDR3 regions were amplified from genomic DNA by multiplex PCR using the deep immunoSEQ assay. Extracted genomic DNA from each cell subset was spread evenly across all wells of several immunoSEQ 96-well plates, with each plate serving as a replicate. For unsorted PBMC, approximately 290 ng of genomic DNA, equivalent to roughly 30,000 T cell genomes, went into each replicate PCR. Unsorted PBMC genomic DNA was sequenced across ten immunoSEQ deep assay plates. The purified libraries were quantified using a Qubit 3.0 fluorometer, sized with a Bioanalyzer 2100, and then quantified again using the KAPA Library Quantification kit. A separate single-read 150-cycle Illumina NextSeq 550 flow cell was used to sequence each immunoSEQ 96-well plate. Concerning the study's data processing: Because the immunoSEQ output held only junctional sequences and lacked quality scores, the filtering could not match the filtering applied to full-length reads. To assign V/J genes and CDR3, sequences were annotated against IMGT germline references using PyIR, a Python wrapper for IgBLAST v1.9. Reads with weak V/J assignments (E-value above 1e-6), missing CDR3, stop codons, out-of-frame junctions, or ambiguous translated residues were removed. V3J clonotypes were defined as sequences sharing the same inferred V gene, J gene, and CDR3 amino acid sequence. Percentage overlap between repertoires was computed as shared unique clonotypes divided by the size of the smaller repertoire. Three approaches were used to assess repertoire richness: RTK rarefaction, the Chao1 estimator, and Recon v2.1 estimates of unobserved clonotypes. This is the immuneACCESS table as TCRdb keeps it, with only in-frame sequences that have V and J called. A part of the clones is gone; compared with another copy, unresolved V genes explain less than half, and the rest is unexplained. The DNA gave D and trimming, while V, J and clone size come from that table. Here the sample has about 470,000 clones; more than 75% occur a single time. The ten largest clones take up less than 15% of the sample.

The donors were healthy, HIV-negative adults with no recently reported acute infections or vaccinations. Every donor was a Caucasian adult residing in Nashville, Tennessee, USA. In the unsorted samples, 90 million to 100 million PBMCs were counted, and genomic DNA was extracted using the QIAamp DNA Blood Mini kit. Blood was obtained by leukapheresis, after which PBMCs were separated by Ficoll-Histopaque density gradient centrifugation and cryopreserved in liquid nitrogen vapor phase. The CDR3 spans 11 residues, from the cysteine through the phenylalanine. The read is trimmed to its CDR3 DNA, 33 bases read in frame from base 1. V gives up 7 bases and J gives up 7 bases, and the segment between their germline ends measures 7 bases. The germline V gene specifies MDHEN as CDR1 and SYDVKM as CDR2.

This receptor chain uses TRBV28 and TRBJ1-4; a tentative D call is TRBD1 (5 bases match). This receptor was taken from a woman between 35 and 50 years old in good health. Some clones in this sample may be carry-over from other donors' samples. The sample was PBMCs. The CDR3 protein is CASTRGEKLFF. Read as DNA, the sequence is TGTGCCAGCACGAGGGGTGAAAAACTGTTTTTT.